The 11 T cell receptor beta chains given below trace back to one sample, sequenced in a study of CD4+ T cells in melanoma. The table came from immunoSEQ multiplex PCR; TCRdb's copy has only in-frame clones and leaves some out. The sample yields about 140,000 clones, approximately 91% seen once. These receptor sequences come from a human donor with melanoma.

The chain recombines TRBV18 with TRBJ2-6, with D unresolved. The CDR3 covers 17 residues. The ends were cut back, 3 bases at V and 0 bases at J, with 12 bases in the middle. CDR1 and CDR2 from the germline V gene are KGHSH and LQKENI. The CDR3: CASSPVRPVSGANVLTF. In DNA form, the CDR3 reads TGTGCCAGCTCACCGGTCAGACCGGTCTCTGGGGCCAACGTCCTGACTTTC.

The chain links TRBV2 to TRBJ1-4; D unresolved. From germline, CDR1 is SNHLY and CDR2 FYNNEI. The CDR3 totals 15 residues. Trimming shortened V by 6 bases and J by 4 bases, and 15 bases separated the two germline ends. The CDR3 DNA follows: TGTGCCAGCAGAAAGAACGGTGCCCTTAATGAAAAACTGTTTTTT. Translating it yields CASRKNGALNEKLFF.

The chain couples TRBV5-5 to TRBJ1-2; D not resolved. The CDR3 loop spans 12 amino acids. V was shortened by 3 bases and J by 12 bases, with 15 bases between the two germline ends. Germline V gene data show CDR1 as SGHKS and CDR2 as YYEKEE (reference sequence). CDR3 in amino acids: CASSSGYGEDTF. As DNA, the CDR3 is TGTGCCAGCAGCTCGGGATATGGGGAGGACACCTTC.

The CDR3 region has the DNA TGTGCCAGCAGCTCCGTAATCGGACGGAACACTGAAGCTTTCTTT. It codes for CASSSVIGRNTEAFF. The chain joins TRBV7-8 to TRBJ1-1; D gene ambiguous. The length of the CDR3 is 15 residues. CDR1 is SGHVS and CDR2 is FQNEAQ in the germline V gene. Trimming removed 4 bases at V and 1 base at J, with 13 bases between.

The chain is built from TRBV10-1 and TRBJ1-3; TRBD1 agrees at 10 bases. The CDR3 totals 15 residues. Germline lookup yields CDR1 WNHNN and CDR2 SYGVQD (reference sequence). The V and J ends lost 5 bases and 2 bases, in that order; junction bases with no gene match: 3. This CDR3 reads CASSNDRGPGNTIYF. CDR3 DNA sequence: TGCGCCAGCAGTAACGACAGGGGGCCTGGAAACACCATATATTTT.

This rearrangement joins TRBV5-1 to TRBJ1-1, with TRBD1 matching 7 bases. The germline V gene encodes CDR1 SGHRS and CDR2 YFSETQ. This CDR3 has 14 residues. V dropped 3 bases and J dropped 0; count of bases not matched to a gene: 2. CDR3 protein: CASSYTGVNTEAFF. For the CDR3, the DNA is TGCGCCAGCAGCTATACAGGGGTGAACACTGAAGCTTTCTTT.

J is TRBJ1-4 and V is TRBV10-2; 8 bases fit TRBD1. Unmatched junction bases numbered 16, after V lost 5 bases and J lost 11 bases. CDR3 size: 16 residues. The germline CDR1 and CDR2 sequences are WSHSY and SAAADI. In nucleotides, the CDR3 is TGCGCCAGCAGTCAGCGCTCAGGGGGCGCGGGTTGGAAACTGTTTTTT. Encoded protein: CASSQRSGGAGWKLFF.

This chain uses TRBV5-1 with TRBJ1-1; TRBD1 matches at 9 bases. The CDR3 covers 16 residues. Per germline, CDR1 SGHRS and CDR2 YFSETQ. J lost 3 bases, V lost 1 base, and 7 bases had no gene match. For the CDR3, the DNA is TGCGCCAGCAGCTTGTTGGACAGGGGAGGGGACACTGAAGCTTTCTTT. Its protein is CASSLLDRGGDTEAFF.

This chain joins TRBV30 and TRBJ2-2; TRBD1 matches at 8 bases. The germline CDR1 and CDR2 sequences are GTSNPN and SVGIG (reference sequence). The CDR3 is 14 amino acids. The ends lost 2 bases at V and 9 bases at J; junction bases unmatched: 8. CDR3 nucleotides: TGTGCCTGGAGTACAGGACAGGGCCCTCGGGAGCTGTTTTTT. As protein: CAWSTGQGPRELFF.

The V and J genes are TRBV28 and TRBJ1-2; D remains ambiguous. Germline values: CDR1 MDHEN, CDR2 SYDVKM. Deletions cut 5 bases from V and 10 bases from J, with 14 bases between. The CDR3 consists of 12 residues. The CDR3: CASSAPMVDYTF. DNA for the CDR3: TGTGCCAGCAGTGCCCCAATGGTGGACTACACCTTC.

The chain joins TRBV6-1 to TRBJ2-5; 8 bases are a match to TRBD2. V lost 2 bases and J lost 2; bases outside the gene matches: 4. This CDR3 has 15 amino acids. Germline V gene data show CDR1 as MNHNS and CDR2 as SASEGT. The CDR3 is CASSEQLAGQETQYF. DNA for the CDR3: TGTGCCAGCAGTGAACAATTAGCGGGGCAAGAGACCCAGTACTTC.